These T cell receptor beta chains were read from a single sample in a study of blood T cell repertoires in COVID-19. The data were produced by immunoSEQ multiplex PCR, yet TCRdb's version contains in-frame clones alone and is incomplete. The sample includes about 68,000 clones, about 86% of them seen just once. Sequenced sample: peripheral blood. The receptor set was obtained from a man aged 45-65 years with acute or convalescent COVID-19. CDR3s include the opening cysteine and the closing phenylalanine or tryptophan. D genes are given only for firm matches. For some rows the clone size is stated as once, few or many, or as a class when expanded; others skip it.

v_gene: TRBV19; d_gene: TRBD1; j_gene: TRBJ2-2; abundance: .; CDR3aa: CASTPRGTGGNTGELFF; CDR3nt: TGTGCCAGTACCCCCAGGGGGACAGGGGGCAACACCGGGGAGCTGTTTTTT
v_gene: TRBV30; d_gene: .; j_gene: TRBJ1-1; abundance: few; CDR3aa: CAWSGLDRTEAFF; CDR3nt: TGTGCCTGGAGTGGCTTAGACAGAACTGAAGCTTTCTTT
v_gene: TRBV29-1; d_gene: TRBD1; j_gene: TRBJ2-5; abundance: .; CDR3aa: CSVDRDRRKTQYF; CDR3nt: TGCAGCGTTGATAGGGACAGGAGGAAGACCCAGTACTTC
v_gene: TRBV28; d_gene: .; j_gene: TRBJ1-4; abundance: .; CDR3aa: CASSSLRTAFNEKLFF; CDR3nt: TGTGCCAGCAGTTCCCTAAGGACAGCGTTTAATGAAAAACTGTTTTTT
v_gene: TRBV20-1; d_gene: .; j_gene: TRBJ2-7; abundance: .; CDR3aa: CSASGGSYEQYF; CDR3nt: TGCAGTGCTAGTGGAGGGTCGTACGAGCAGTACTTC
v_gene: TRBV30; d_gene: TRBD2; j_gene: TRBJ2-5; abundance: .; CDR3aa: CAWSGSGGPFETQYF; CDR3nt: TGTGCCTGGAGTGGGTCGGGAGGGCCCTTTGAGACCCAGTACTTC
v_gene: TRBV19; d_gene: .; j_gene: TRBJ2-6; abundance: once; CDR3aa: CASSIELSGANVLTF; CDR3nt: TGTGCCAGTAGTATAGAACTCTCTGGGGCCAACGTCCTGACTTTC
v_gene: TRBV6-1; d_gene: TRBD1; j_gene: TRBJ1-2; abundance: .; CDR3aa: CASSEAGGTGFGYTF; CDR3nt: TGTGCCAGCAGTGAAGCGGGGGGGACAGGGTTTGGCTACACCTTC
v_gene: TRBV5-8; d_gene: TRBD1; j_gene: TRBJ2-1; abundance: .; CDR3aa: CASTYGTALYNEQFF; CDR3nt: TGTGCCAGCACCTATGGGACAGCCCTCTACAATGAGCAGTTCTTC
v_gene: TRBV11-2; d_gene: .; j_gene: TRBJ2-7; abundance: .; CDR3aa: CASSLVFSAGPEQYF; CDR3nt: TGTGCCAGCAGCTTAGTCTTTTCAGCAGGGCCTGAGCAGTACTTC
v_gene: TRBV4-1; d_gene: TRBD2; j_gene: TRBJ2-4; abundance: .; CDR3aa: CASSQLAGPVAKNIQYF; CDR3nt: TGCGCCAGCAGCCAACTAGCGGGACCAGTAGCCAAAAACATTCAGTACTTC
v_gene: TRBV7-2; d_gene: .; j_gene: TRBJ1-4; abundance: .; CDR3aa: CASSFGGWRGRREKLFF; CDR3nt: TGTGCCAGCAGCTTTGGGGGGTGGCGGGGGCGAAGGGAAAAACTGTTTTTT
v_gene: TRBV3-1/TRBV3-2; d_gene: TRBD1; j_gene: TRBJ1-1; abundance: .; CDR3aa: CASSQEGQGARTEAFF; CDR3nt: TGTGCCAGCAGCCAAGAAGGACAGGGGGCTCGGACTGAAGCTTTCTTT
v_gene: TRBV19; d_gene: TRBD2; j_gene: TRBJ2-2; abundance: .; CDR3aa: CASSSVAGVAGELFF; CDR3nt: TGTGCCAGTAGTAGCGTAGCGGGGGTCGCCGGGGAGCTGTTTTTT
v_gene: TRBV19; d_gene: TRBD1; j_gene: TRBJ1-3; abundance: .; CDR3aa: CASSSHRGAPGNTIYF; CDR3nt: TGTGCCAGTAGTTCACACAGGGGCGCCCCTGGAAACACCATATATTTT
v_gene: TRBV13; d_gene: .; j_gene: TRBJ2-7; abundance: .; CDR3aa: CASSFGQRTYEQYF; CDR3nt: TGTGCCAGCAGCTTCGGACAGCGAACCTACGAGCAGTACTTC
v_gene: TRBV2; d_gene: TRBD1; j_gene: TRBJ1-2; abundance: .; CDR3aa: CASRTGQAAGYGYTF; CDR3nt: TGTGCCAGCAGAACCGGACAGGCTGCTGGCTATGGCTACACCTTC
v_gene: TRBV5-6; d_gene: TRBD1; j_gene: TRBJ1-3; abundance: .; CDR3aa: CASSTRGEGNTIYF; CDR3nt: TGTGCCAGCAGTACCAGGGGGGAAGGAAACACCATATATTTT
v_gene: TRBV29-1; d_gene: .; j_gene: TRBJ2-5; abundance: once; CDR3aa: CSVVGGAGETQYF; CDR3nt: TGCAGCGTTGTGGGGGGGGCGGGAGAGACCCAGTACTTC
v_gene: TRBV19; d_gene: .; j_gene: TRBJ1-6; abundance: .; CDR3aa: CASGSDGNSPLHF; CDR3nt: TGTGCCAGTGGGAGCGACGGGAATTCACCCCTCCACTTT
v_gene: TRBV10-3; d_gene: TRBD1; j_gene: TRBJ2-1; abundance: .; CDR3aa: CAISDQTGGQFF; CDR3nt: TGTGCCATCAGTGACCAGACAGGGGGGCAGTTCTTC
v_gene: TRBV5-1; d_gene: .; j_gene: TRBJ2-7; abundance: few; CDR3aa: CASSLVAGSGYEQYF; CDR3nt: TGCGCCAGCAGCTTGGTGGCAGGATCTGGCTACGAGCAGTACTTC
v_gene: TRBV6-5; d_gene: TRBD1; j_gene: TRBJ1-5; abundance: once; CDR3aa: CASSRTGGSQPQHF; CDR3nt: TGTGCCAGCAGTCGGACAGGGGGAAGTCAGCCCCAGCATTTT
v_gene: TRBV7-9; d_gene: .; j_gene: TRBJ2-7; abundance: few; CDR3aa: CASSGTYEQYF; CDR3nt: TGTGCCAGCTCGGGTACCTACGAGCAGTACTTC
v_gene: TRBV30; d_gene: TRBD1; j_gene: TRBJ1-5; abundance: .; CDR3aa: CAWSTGTGVSNQPQHF; CDR3nt: TGTGCCTGGAGTACGGGAACAGGGGTTAGCAATCAGCCCCAGCATTTT
v_gene: TRBV7-6; d_gene: .; j_gene: TRBJ2-3; abundance: .; CDR3aa: CASSSEAVSSTDTQYF; CDR3nt: TGTGCCAGCAGCTCGGAAGCGGTTTCTAGCACAGATACGCAGTATTTT